Listed below are T cell receptor beta chains from one sample, sequenced in a study of spatial heterogeneity in lung cancer. TCRdb itself ran the 5' RACE reads through MiXCR, one entry per CDR3 protein. This sample has tens of thousands of distinct CDR3 sequences; around 8.9% occur once, and the top ten carry roughly 1.8%. The source was PBMCs, collected at follow-up. The receptors shown here come from a female donor with early-stage non-small cell lung cancer. The CDR3 runs from the conserved cysteine through the conserved F or W. The D gene is left open where the match is weak. Each size is how often the clone was seen (once, few, many) or a class if it is expanded.

clone size	D gene	J gene	V gene	CDR3 DNA	CDR3 protein
many	TRBD1	TRBJ2-2	TRBV7-9	TGTGCCAGCAGACCCGGGACAGGGGAAGGCGGGGAGCTGTTTTTT	CASRPGTGEGGELFF
few	TRBD1	TRBJ1-2	TRBV5-1	TGCGCCAGCAGCCAGGACAGGGACTATGGCTACACCTTC	CASSQDRDYGYTF
many	NA	TRBJ2-1	TRBV30	TGTGCCTGGAGAAGGAATGAGCAGTTCTTC	CAWRRNEQFF
few	NA	TRBJ2-2	TRBV2	TGTGCCAGCAGTGGACAAGTTCCCACCGGGGAGCTGTTTTTT	CASSGQVPTGELFF
many	TRBD1	TRBJ1-1	TRBV6-5	TGTGCCAGCAGTTACTCCCGGGACAGGGACCTGGGAGCTTTCTTT	CASSYSRDRDLGAFF
many	NA	TRBJ1-2	TRBV2	TGTGCCAGCGGGGGTGGAAACTATGGCTACACCTTC	CASGGGNYGYTF
many	NA	TRBJ1-2	TRBV9	TGTGCCAGCAGCCCCGTGTCGGGGAGAAGGGGCTACACCTTC	CASSPVSGRRGYTF
many	NA	TRBJ2-1	TRBV13	TGTGCCAGCAGCCCAGACAGGAATAACAATGAGCAGTTCTTC	CASSPDRNNNEQFF
many	TRBD2	TRBJ2-1	TRBV10-3	TGTGCCATCAGTGCACAGCGGGAGGTAGTCAATGAGCAGTTCTTC	CAISAQREVVNEQFF
many	NA	TRBJ1-1	TRBV14	TGTGCCAGCAGCCCAATGGGCACTGAAGCTTTCTTT	CASSPMGTEAFF